This T cell receptor beta chain emerged from a study of blood T cell repertoires in COVID-19 (dated by TCRdb to about 2020). For context, the study as a whole: Collaborator samples came from the United States, Italy and Spain and covered acute and convalescent phases of COVID-19. The repertoires were released in a freely available public database intended as a resource for research on the immune response to SARS-CoV-2. Sample metadata almost always included a de-identified subject ID, COVID-19 status, age in years and sex. Subjects who had been exposed to COVID-19, were actively infected with it, or had recovered from it provided the deeply sampled blood TCRbeta repertoires that made up the dataset. Where HLA class I and class II types were available, the types were taken from metadata supplied by the sample provider, not from assay-based typing. Samples came from the ongoing ImmuneRACE study (first 160 participants) plus 1,254 subjects from 6 global collaborators. The prospective study material was composed of cDNA or gDNA derived from T cells, B-cell-depleted T cells, or PBMCs.

Results and caveats for the whole study, not just this receptor: The amount of clinical and demographic metadata varied by source and participant and was provided uncurated.

A remark on this clone: This receptor's antigen is unknown. Per-nucleotide qualities are absent, and no much larger clonotype sits a single base away.

Samples from volunteer blood donors who had recovered from COVID-19 were contributed by a second Seattle source. Each collaborating institution followed its own protocols to collect whole blood in K2EDTA tubes. Collaborator samples were shipped for TCRbeta analysis as frozen whole blood, isolated PBMCs, or DNA extracted from either sample type. Reading from cysteine to phenylalanine, the CDR3 counts 13 amino acids. Only the CDR3 DNA is retained, 39 bases long and in frame from the first base. As encoded in the germline V gene, CDR1 is SGDLS while CDR2 is YYNGEE. The germline ends are 4 bases apart after V is trimmed by 3 bases and J by 0 bases. The immunoSEQ Assay, a bias-controlled multiplex PCR, was used to amplify TCRbeta CDR3 regions from genomic DNA. From the authors' description of their analysis: The number of nucleated cells in each sample was estimated by amplification of reference gene primers within the assay. To quantify the absolute abundance of each unique TCRbeta CDR3 rearrangement, sequence reads were collapsed and filtered. Productive Simpson clonality was computed per sample as the square root of Simpson's diversity index over productive rearrangements. The table was pulled from immuneACCESS by TCRdb, which kept in-frame rearrangements only. Such tables lose some clones; where checked, under half of the loss comes from unresolved V genes, and the rest has no known cause. D and trimming were read from the DNA, whereas the V and J calls and clone size are those reported in that table. The sample table shows a few hundred thousand clones, and about 90% are seen once. Of the sample, around 6% falls within the top ten clones.

The sample consisted of peripheral blood. This chain joins TRBV9 to TRBJ1-3, with the identity of the D gene unclear. The origin of this receptor is a man between 18 and 29 years old who had recovered from COVID-19. The CDR3 in this case is CASSGHSGNTIYF. The nucleotide sequence is given as TGTGCCAGCAGCGGACACTCTGGAAACACCATATATTTT.